This T cell receptor (beta chain) was sequenced for a study of OX40 agonist ivuxolimab in advanced cancers. Findings and limits, study-wide: CD8+ T cells (on average) carried more expanded clones than CD4+ T cells. Some of the lowest clonal expansion was seen in partial responders at 0.1-3.0 mg/kg. Some patients without response likewise showed low normalized clonal expansion.

Repertoires were generated with immunoSEQ multiplex PCR, while TCRdb's copy carries only in-frame clones and drops some. The sample gives about 34,000 clones, roughly nine tenths of which show up once; about 9% is in the top ten. In the case of this clone: Its antigen is unknown.

Prior autoimmune disease or systemic immunosuppression barred patients. The V and J ends lost 2 bases and 0 bases, in that order; junction bases with no gene match: 11. The CDR3 has 18 residues. CDR1 is SGHRS and CDR2 is YFSETQ in the germline V gene. Sequencing was performed on CD4+ or CD8+ T cells sorted from blood, taken in a trial of the OX40 agonist ivuxolimab. The receptor's source is an adult with an advanced solid tumor such as melanoma, head and neck, liver or kidney cancer. The chain has TRBV5-1 and TRBJ2-7; TRBD2 matches 10 bases. Written as DNA, the CDR3 is TGCGCCAGCAGCTTAAGGGCTAGCGGGAGTGCGCCCTCCTACGAGCAGTACTTC. This sequence encodes CASSLRASGSAPSYEQYF.